This paragraph covers one T cell receptor (beta chain) sequence. This specimen belongs to a study of blood T cell repertoires in COVID-19. Study at large: Italy, Spain and the United States were the sources of the convalescent and acute COVID-19 samples.

Enrolled through a virtual design, the participants were between roughly 18 and 95 years of age and came from 24 US areas. Assignment of participants to cohorts was predicated upon participant-reported clinical history. Libraries were prepared by immunoSEQ multiplex PCR; TCRdb keeps only in-frame clonotypes and omits some of them. The sample yields around 78,000 clones, approximately 90% seen once. The sample taken for sequencing was PBMCs or T cells enriched from blood (not recorded which). This TCR came from a woman in her fifties or sixties with acute COVID-19.

The CDR3 DNA sequence: TGTGCCAGCAGTCCACGTAGAGGGTCTAGAAGCACAGATACGCAGTATTTT. This encodes CASSPRRGSRSTDTQYF. This chain connects TRBV7-2 to TRBJ2-3, with D possibly matching TRBD2 (5 bases). Per the germline V gene, CDR1 is SGHTA and CDR2 is FQGNSA. V was pared by 6 bases and J by 0 bases, with 19 bases between. This CDR3 has 17 amino acids. Full variable domain (missing parts from reference TRBV7-2 and TRBJ2-3): GAGVSQSPSNKVTEKGKDVELRCDPISGHTALYWYRQSLGQGLEFLIYFQGNSAPDKSGLPSDRFSAERTGGSVSTLTIQRTQQEDSAVYLCASSPRRGSRSTDTQYFGPGTRLTVL.